This TCR beta chain is drawn from a study of T cells in Graves' hyperthyroidism and ophthalmopathy (dated by TCRdb to between 2018 and 2021). General notes on the study: Peripheral blood samples were taken at the time of initial diagnosis, prior to any treatment. Thyroid tissue and blood T-cell repertoires from about 6 Graves' hyperthyroidism patients were also compared in the study. Following sampling, methimazole starting at 30 mg daily was given to hyperthyroidism patients, and high-dose intravenous methylprednisolone was given to ophthalmopathy patients. TCR Vbeta CDR3 sequencing of 120 to 150 peripheral blood samples (43 ophthalmopathy, some 75 hyperthyroidism and roughly 17 progressor patients) is reported in the paper. The 100 discovery patients were randomly split 7:3 into training and test sets. A discovery cohort of about a hundred patients, approximately 44 with Graves' ophthalmopathy and approximately 55 with stable Graves' hyperthyroidism, was used to find distinguishing TCR V-J signatures. Whether ophthalmopathy could be predicted prospectively was tested in an independent validation cohort made up of about 20 hyperthyroidism patients plus 17 patients who later progressed to ophthalmopathy. Here is what the overall study found, with its caveats: No statistical method was used to set the sample size in advance, and investigators knew the group allocation. In validation, the model predicted progression to ophthalmopathy with approximately 70% sensitivity and less than 80% specificity, a median of 6.5 months before onset. Most expanded thyroid clonotypes (frequency above 0.001) were also detected in blood, a finding suggesting that blood repertoires may reflect thyroid immune responses. A 13 V-J signature model separated ophthalmopathy from stable hyperthyroidism, with around 88% sensitivity and about 81% specificity in cross-validation and 80%/75% in testing.

The TCR beta CDR3 regions were amplified from the RNA transcripts. A first-round RT-PCR of the TCR CDR3 used the HTBI primer set with the Qiagen OneStep RT-PCR kit. Libraries were constructed in a second round of multiplex PCR, after which size selection and purification were carried out. Libraries were sequenced paired-end with 100 bp reads on an Illumina HiSeq2000. The study's own analysis went as follows. SOAPnuke was used to process the raw data, removing reads that contained adapters or uncalled bases, had a mean Phred below 15, or lacked an exact match to the constant primer or identifier. COPE v1.2.5 was used to merge the high-quality paired reads, and each unique nucleotide sequence was defined as a clonotype. MiTCR v1.1 was used to align the clonotypes against IMGT TRBV, TRBD and TRBJ reference segments. Only V-J combinations with frequency above 0.0001, covering about 99% of repertoires, were analysed. The TCS score was defined as F50 (clonal expansion) divided by E x V (chaos), with BLOSUM62-based TCRdist calculated between CDR3 peptides within each V-J. Welch's t-statistics and random forest reduced just over 500 V-J features to 13, which were used in a naive Bayes classifier (R e1071). The public reads were reprocessed in TCRdb via fastp at Q25 and MiXCR, keeping in-frame beta chains. Under each unique CDR3 protein, matching rows form one entry showing the most common genes and DNA. TCRdb's processing, not the authors' own work, is the source of the V and J calls. This sample has a few hundred thousand distinct CDR3 sequences in its table, and around 20% of those were observed once. The top ten hold roughly 44% of the sample.

About this clonotype: Its specific antigen is unknown. Nothing much larger sits one base from this clone, and base qualities are not available.

A patient counted as having stable Graves' hyperthyroidism if no progression to ophthalmopathy occurred over 18 months of follow-up. Hyperthyroidism patients were newly diagnosed, with disease duration under 2 months, and aged 18 to 65 years. The study excluded patients with uncontrolled infections, other autoimmune diseases, pregnancy or lactation. Diagnoses relied on clinical symptoms, serum thyroxine and TRAb, thyroid ultrasound and orbital computed tomography. PBMCs were isolated from 10 ml of fresh peripheral blood by Ficoll-Paque density gradient centrifugation. Total RNA was extracted with Trizol reagent, and quality was checked on an Agilent 2100 Bioanalyzer. The TCR originated in a man in his forties with Graves' hyperthyroidism. Sequencing was carried out using blood.

The bases are TGTGCCAGCAGCCCCGGGCCCGAGGACACCGGGGAGCTGTTTTTT. This is translated as CASSPGPEDTGELFF. This receptor chain uses TRBV9 and TRBJ2-2; the D gene cannot be resolved reliably. The trim is 4 bases for V and 3 bases for J, with a gap of 13 bases between the germline ends. Including the terminal cysteine and phenylalanine, the CDR3 comprises 15 residues. Kept here is only the CDR3 DNA, which spans 45 bases and is read in frame from base 1. The germline V gene supplies CDR1 SGDLS and CDR2 YYNGEE.